This entry lists 2 T cell receptor beta chains sequenced from one sample in a study of early T cells in non-severe SARS-CoV-2 infection. TCRdb processed the 5' RACE reads anew with MiXCR; each CDR3 protein has one entry. This table holds roughly 30,000 distinct CDR3 sequences, 6% found once. The starting material was whole blood, obtained at baseline. Receptors were obtained from an adult who was a healthcare worker with PCR-confirmed SARS-CoV-2 infection or an uninfected control (not recorded which).

This clonotype was observed many times. The chain has TRBV5-1 and TRBJ1-2, with 9 bases fitting TRBD1. The junction had 10 bases not matched to a gene; V was cut back by 10 bases and J by 6 bases. The CDR3 covers 13 residues. The germline CDR1 and CDR2 sequences are SGHRS and YFSETQ. CDR3 bases: TGCGCCTCTACCGGGACAGGGATCGATGGCTACACCTTC. Encoded protein: CASTGTGIDGYTF.

V usage is TRBV6-6 and J usage is TRBJ2-7, with 7 bases matching TRBD1. CDR3 length: 14 amino acids. Germline-derived CDR1 and CDR2 are MNHNY and SVGAGI (reference sequence). Trimming cost V 0 bases and J 6 bases; bases outside gene matches: 5. CDR3 DNA sequence: TGTGCCAGCAGTTACTCTGGGACAGAAGTCGAGCAGTACTTC. It codes for CASSYSGTEVEQYF.